This T cell receptor beta chain was observed in a study of T cell responses to AZD1222 COVID-19 vaccine. Findings and caveats of the study: Sampled repertoires all dated from after the peak T cell response. Two AZD1222 doses significantly raised spike-specific TCR breadth and depth over controls. Nearly half of the spike-specific TCRs reportedly recognize variant regions that carry no mutations. White British ancestry dominated among donors, who included more females, and clonal diversity was possibly underestimated.

Regarding this clone: Its matching antigen is unknown.

TCRdb keeps only in-frame clones here, not all; method: immunoSEQ multiplex PCR. The table lists around 180,000 clones, around 94% of them singletons. The starting material was peripheral blood, obtained 28 days after the second AZD1222 dose. The clonotype was recovered from an adult who received the AZD1222 COVID-19 vaccine.

The CDR3 nucleotides are TGTGCCAGCAGTTACTCGGTCGGGACGGATGAAAAACTGTTTTTT. Translating gives CASSYSVGTDEKLFF. The gene calls are TRBV6-5 and TRBJ1-4, with D perhaps TRBD1 (5 bases). The CDR3 spans 15 residues. Germline CDR1 and CDR2: MNHEY and SVGAGI. V was shortened by 0 bases and J by 6 bases, with 11 bases between the two germline ends.